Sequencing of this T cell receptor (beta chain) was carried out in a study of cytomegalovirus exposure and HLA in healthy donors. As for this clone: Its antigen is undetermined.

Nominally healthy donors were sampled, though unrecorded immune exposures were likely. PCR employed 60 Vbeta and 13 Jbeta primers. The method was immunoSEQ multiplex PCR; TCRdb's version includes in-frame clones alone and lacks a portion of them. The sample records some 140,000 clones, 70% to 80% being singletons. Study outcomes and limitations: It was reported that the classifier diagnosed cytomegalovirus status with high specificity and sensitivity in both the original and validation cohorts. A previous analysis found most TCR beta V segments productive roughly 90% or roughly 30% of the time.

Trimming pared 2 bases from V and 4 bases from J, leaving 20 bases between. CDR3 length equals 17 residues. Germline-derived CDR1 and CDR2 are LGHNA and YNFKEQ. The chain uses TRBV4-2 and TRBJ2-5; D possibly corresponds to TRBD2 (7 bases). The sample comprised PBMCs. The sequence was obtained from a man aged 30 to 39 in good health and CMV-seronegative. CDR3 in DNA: TGTGCCAGCAGCCAAATGGGGGGGGCGGGAGCGGGAGAGACCCAGTACTTC. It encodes CASSQMGGAGAGETQYF.